This T cell receptor (beta chain) appears in the sequencing data of a study of blood T cell repertoires in COVID-19. The overall study: Spain, Italy and the United States supplied samples that represented acute and convalescent COVID-19. The analysed material was cDNA or gDNA that came from T cells, B-cell-depleted T cells, or PBMCs.

The CDR3 runs to 13 residues. Germline-derived CDR1 and CDR2 are SGHRS and YFSETQ. The V gene lost 0 bases and the J gene lost 14 bases, with 16 bases spanning the gap. Authors' analysis steps: Estimation of nucleated cell counts was performed using reference gene primer amplification. The method was immunoSEQ multiplex PCR; TCRdb's version includes in-frame clones alone and lacks a portion of them. D and trimming were read from the DNA, whereas the V and J calls and clone size are those reported in that table. The repertoire holds 170,000 or so clones, with around 90% as singletons. The specimen sequenced was peripheral blood. This sequence joins TRBV5-1 and TRBJ2-3, with D tentatively TRBD2 (6 bases). This clonotype originated in a man aged 40-49 years with active or convalescent COVID-19. The chain's CDR3 is CASSLESRSGRYF. CDR3 sequence (DNA): TGCGCCAGCAGCTTGGAAAGCCGTTCCGGGAGGTATTTT.